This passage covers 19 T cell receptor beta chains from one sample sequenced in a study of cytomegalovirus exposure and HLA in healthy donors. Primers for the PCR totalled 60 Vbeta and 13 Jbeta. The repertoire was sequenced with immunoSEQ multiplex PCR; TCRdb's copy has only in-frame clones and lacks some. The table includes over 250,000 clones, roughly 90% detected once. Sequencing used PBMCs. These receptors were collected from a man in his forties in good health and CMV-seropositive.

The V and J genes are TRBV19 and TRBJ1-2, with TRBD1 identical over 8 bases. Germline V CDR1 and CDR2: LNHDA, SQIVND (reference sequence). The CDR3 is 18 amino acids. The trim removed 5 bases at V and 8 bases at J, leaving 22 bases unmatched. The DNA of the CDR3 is TGTGCCAGTAGTTCACCCCCGGGACAGGCGGGTACCCCTGGGGGCTACACCTTC. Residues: CASSSPPGQAGTPGGYTF.

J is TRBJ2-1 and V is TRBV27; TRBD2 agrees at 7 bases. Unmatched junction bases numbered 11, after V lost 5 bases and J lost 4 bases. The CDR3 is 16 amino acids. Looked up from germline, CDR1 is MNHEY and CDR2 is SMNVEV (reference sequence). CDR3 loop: CASSNSISGLYNEQFF. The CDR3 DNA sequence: TGTGCCAGCAGTAATTCTATTAGCGGGCTGTACAATGAGCAGTTCTTC.

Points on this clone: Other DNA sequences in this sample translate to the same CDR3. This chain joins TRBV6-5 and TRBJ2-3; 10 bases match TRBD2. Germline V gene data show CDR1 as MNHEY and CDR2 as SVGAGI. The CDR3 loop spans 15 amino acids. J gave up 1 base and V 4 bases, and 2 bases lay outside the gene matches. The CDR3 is CASSSGTSGTDTQYF. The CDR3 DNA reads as TGTGCCAGCAGTTCTGGGACTAGCGGCACAGATACGCAGTATTTT.

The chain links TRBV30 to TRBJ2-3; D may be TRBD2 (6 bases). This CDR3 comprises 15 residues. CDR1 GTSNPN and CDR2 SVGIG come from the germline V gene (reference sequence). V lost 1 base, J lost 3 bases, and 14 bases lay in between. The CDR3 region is CAWSEGLIRTDTQYF. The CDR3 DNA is TGTGCCTGGAGTGAGGGACTTATCAGGACAGATACGCAGTATTTT.

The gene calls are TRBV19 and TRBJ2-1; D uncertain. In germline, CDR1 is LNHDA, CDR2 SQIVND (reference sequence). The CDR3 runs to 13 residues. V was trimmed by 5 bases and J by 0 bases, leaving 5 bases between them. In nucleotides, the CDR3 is TGTGCCAGTAGTGCGGACTCCTACAATGAGCAGTTCTTC. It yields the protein CASSADSYNEQFF. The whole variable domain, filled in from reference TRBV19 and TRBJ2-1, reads DGGITQSPKYLFRKEGQNVTLSCEQNLNHDAMYWYRQDPGQGLRLIYYSQIVNDFQKGDIAEGYSVSREKKESFPLTVTSAQKNPTAFYLCASSADSYNEQFFGPGTRLTVL.

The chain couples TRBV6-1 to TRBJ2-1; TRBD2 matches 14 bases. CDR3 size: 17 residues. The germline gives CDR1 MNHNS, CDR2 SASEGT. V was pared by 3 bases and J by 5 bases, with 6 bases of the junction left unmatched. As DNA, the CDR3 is TGTGCCAGCAGTGACAGGGGGACTAGCGGGAGAAACAATGAGCAGTTCTTC. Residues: CASSDRGTSGRNNEQFF.

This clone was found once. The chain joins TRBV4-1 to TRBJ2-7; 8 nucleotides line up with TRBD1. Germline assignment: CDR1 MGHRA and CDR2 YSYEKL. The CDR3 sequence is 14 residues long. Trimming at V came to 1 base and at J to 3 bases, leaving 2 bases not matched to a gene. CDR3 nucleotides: TGCGCCAGCAGCCAAGGACAGGGGAACTACGAGCAGTACTTC. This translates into CASSQGQGNYEQYF.

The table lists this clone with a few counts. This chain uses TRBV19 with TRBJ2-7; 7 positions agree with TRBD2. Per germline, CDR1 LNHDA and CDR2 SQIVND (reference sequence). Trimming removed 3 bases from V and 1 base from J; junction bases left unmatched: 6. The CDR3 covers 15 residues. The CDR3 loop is CASSMAGDPSYEQYF. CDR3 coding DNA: TGTGCCAGTAGTATGGCGGGAGACCCTTCCTACGAGCAGTACTTC.

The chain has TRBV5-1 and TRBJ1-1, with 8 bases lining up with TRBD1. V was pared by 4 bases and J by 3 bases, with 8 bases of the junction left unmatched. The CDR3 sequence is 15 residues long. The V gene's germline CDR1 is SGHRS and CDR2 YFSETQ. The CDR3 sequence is CASSPSDRGDTEAFF. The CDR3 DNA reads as TGCGCCAGCAGCCCATCCGACAGGGGAGACACTGAAGCTTTCTTT.

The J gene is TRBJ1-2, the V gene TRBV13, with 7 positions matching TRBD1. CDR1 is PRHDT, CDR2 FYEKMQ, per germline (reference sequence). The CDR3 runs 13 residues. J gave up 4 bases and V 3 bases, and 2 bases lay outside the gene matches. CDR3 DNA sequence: TGTGCCAGCAGCTTTGGACAGGCCTATGGCTACACCTTC. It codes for CASSFGQAYGYTF.

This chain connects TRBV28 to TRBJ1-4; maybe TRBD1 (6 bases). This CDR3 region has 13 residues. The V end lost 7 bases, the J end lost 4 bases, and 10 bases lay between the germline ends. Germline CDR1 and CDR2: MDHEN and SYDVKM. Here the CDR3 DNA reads TGTGCCAGCACCACAGGGATTAATGAAAAACTGTTTTTT. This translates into CASTTGINEKLFF.

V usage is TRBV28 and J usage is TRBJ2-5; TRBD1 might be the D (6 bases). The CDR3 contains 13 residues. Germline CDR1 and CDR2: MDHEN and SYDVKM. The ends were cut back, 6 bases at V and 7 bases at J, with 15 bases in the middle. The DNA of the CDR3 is TGTGCCAGCAGACAGGGCCTAGGGGGGACCCAGTACTTC. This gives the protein CASRQGLGGTQYF.

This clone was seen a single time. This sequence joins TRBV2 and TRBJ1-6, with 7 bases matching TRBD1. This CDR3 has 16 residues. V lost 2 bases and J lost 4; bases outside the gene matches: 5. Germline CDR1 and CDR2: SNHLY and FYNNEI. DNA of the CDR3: TGTGCCAGCAGTGAAAGAGGGGGCCGATATAATTCACCCCTCCACTTT. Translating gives CASSERGGRYNSPLHF.

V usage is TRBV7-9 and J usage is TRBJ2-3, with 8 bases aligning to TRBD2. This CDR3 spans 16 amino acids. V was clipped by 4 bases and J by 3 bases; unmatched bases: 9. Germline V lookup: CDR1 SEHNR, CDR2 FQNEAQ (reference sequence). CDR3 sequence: CASSSLQVAGTDTQYF. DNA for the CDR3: TGTGCCAGCAGCTCACTCCAGGTAGCGGGGACAGATACGCAGTATTTT. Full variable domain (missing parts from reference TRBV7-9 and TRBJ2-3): DTGVSQNPRHKITKRGQNVTFRCDPISEHNRLYWYRQTLGQGPEFLTYFQNEAQLEKSRLLSDRFSAERPKGSFSTLEIQRTEQGDSAMYLCASSSLQVAGTDTQYFGPGTRLTVL.

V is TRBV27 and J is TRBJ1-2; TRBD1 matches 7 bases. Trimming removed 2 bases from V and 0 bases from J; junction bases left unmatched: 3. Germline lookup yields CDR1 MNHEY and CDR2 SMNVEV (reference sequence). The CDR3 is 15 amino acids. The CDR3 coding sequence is TGTGCCAGCAGTTTAAGGGGGCCAGCTAACTATGGCTACACCTTC. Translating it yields CASSLRGPANYGYTF.

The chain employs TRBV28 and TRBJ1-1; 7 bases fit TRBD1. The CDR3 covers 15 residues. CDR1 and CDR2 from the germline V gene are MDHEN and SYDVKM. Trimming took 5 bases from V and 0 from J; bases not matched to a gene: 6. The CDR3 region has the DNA TGTGCCAGCAGTCCGAGGACAGGTTTGAACACTGAAGCTTTCTTT. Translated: CASSPRTGLNTEAFF.

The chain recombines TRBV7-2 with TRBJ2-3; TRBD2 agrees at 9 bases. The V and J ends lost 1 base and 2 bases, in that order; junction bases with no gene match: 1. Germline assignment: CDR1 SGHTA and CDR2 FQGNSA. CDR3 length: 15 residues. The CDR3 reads CASSLVAGVTDTQYF. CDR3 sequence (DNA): TGTGCCAGCAGCTTAGTAGCGGGAGTCACAGATACGCAGTATTTT.

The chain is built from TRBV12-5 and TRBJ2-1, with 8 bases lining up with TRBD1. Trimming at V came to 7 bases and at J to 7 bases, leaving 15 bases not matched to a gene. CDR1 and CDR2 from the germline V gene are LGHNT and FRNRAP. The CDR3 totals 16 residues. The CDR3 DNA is TGTGCTAGTGCTCGACAGGGGCTCGGCGGTGGTAATGAGCAGTTCTTC. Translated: CASARQGLGGGNEQFF. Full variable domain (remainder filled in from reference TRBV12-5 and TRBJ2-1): DARVTQTPRHKVTEMGQEVTMRCQPILGHNTVFWYRQTMMQGLELLAYFRNRAPLDDSGMPKDRFSAEMPDATLATLKIQPSEPRDSAVYFCASARQGLGGGNEQFFGPGTRLTVL.

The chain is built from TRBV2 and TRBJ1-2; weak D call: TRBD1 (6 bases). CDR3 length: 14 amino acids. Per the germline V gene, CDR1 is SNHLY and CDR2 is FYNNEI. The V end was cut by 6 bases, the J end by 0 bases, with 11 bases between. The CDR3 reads CASSDRKSNYGYTF. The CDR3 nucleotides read TGTGCCAGCAGCGACAGGAAATCTAACTATGGCTACACCTTC.